This record concerns one T cell receptor beta chain sequence. It has no known antigen specificity. Base qualities are not provided; no much larger clone lies one nucleotide away. In total, approximately 610 healthy bone marrow donors made up the cohort. Cohort members were all nominally healthy when sampled, although unrecorded immune exposures were likely present. The donor was CMV seropositive and belonged to the group of 250 to 350 seropositive cohort members. Every donor gave a peripheral blood sample, and the peripheral blood mononuclear cells from that sample were used for TCR beta sequencing. The Qiagen DNeasy Blood Extraction Kit was used to extract genomic DNA from the blood cell samples. The data stem from a study of cytomegalovirus exposure and HLA in healthy donors (dated by TCRdb to about 2017). As for the study more broadly: An earlier analysis of 587 of the donors reported over 250 Gb of sequence data and 95 million to 120 million unique TCR beta sequences obtained from around 190 million T cells. An early release covering just under 650 HLA-typed donors comprised approximately 290 gigabases of sequencing data and roughly 85 million unique TCR sequences. The genetic ancestry cluster associated with self-reported Caucasian donors included about 81% of the 398 genotyped donors. The study aimed to test whether signatures of past pathogen exposure could be identified by cataloging public T cell receptors. The study used immunosequencing to profile the T cell repertoires of several hundred subjects and linked those repertoires to cytomegalovirus serostatus. A separate validation cohort of 100 to 150 different subjects was used in addition to the approximately 700-subject first cohort. High-throughput TCR immunosequencing, statistical association of individual TCRs with disease status, and machine learning were combined to predict cytomegalovirus infection status. A later analysis re-analyzed previously published TCR beta repertoires from about 600 donors and added high-resolution HLA genotyping to study TCR occurrence patterns. Rather than drawing on any new phenotypic data, the later analysis identified candidate immune exposures from TCR beta sequences and the way those sequences occurred across donors. To decide whether each TCR beta V gene segment behaved as functional or pseudogenic, an earlier analysis of nearly 600 of the donors relied on high-throughput TCR beta sequencing. Donor age, sex, ethnicity and CMV serostatus were compiled together with the repertoire data. Genome-wide SNP genotypes for about 55% of the 666 donors were used in a later genetic analysis, which treated that subset as a discovery cohort. All discovery cohort repertoires had been generated on a single sequencing platform. Both class I and class II loci were covered by HLA typing, at four-digit resolution. Typing coverage varied by locus: roughly 620-640 donors for A, B, C, DRB1 and DQB1; approximately 560 for DQA1; approximately 570 for DPA1; about 450 for DPB1. Because of strong linkage in the cohort, a few DR-DQ haplotypes were treated as single units for association and clustering. Among about 390 genotyped donors of the cohort, an average of approximately 240,000 unique TCR beta nucleotide sequences were sequenced per donor, 15% to 20% of them non-productive. Broader findings and caveats from the paper: According to a later genetic analysis, donors in an Asian-associated ancestry cluster had fewer N-insertions in productive TCRs than the approximately 650-donor mean. In a later analysis, TCR association rates were found to vary across HLA loci, with the most associated TCRs seen for DRB1 alleles and the fewest for HLA-C alleles. In a later analysis, around 17,000 TCR beta sequences were associated with specific HLA alleles at a false discovery rate of 0.05. Most TCR sequences were observed very rarely across donors, whereas some public TCRs were present in many individuals. Presence/absence analyses assumed roughly uniform sequencing depth across donors, an assumption that may not hold. A further reported finding was that TCR beta sequences accurately predicted the HLA-A and HLA-B alleles for most subjects in the first cohort. Linkage disequilibrium might explain the correlated functional status among segregating V segments, but an unknown experimental factor could not be excluded. The study listed 150 to 200 TCR beta chains as associated with cytomegalovirus. A later genetic analysis associated a missense DCLRE1C variant with V-gene and J-gene trimming of TCR beta chains, and an independent cohort replicated the association. Some IMGT-functional V segments, including TRBV6-2 and TRBV6-3, could not be told apart with the 87-base-pair reads, so those segments were excluded. In this cohort, only TCR beta chains were sequenced, and detectable features were limited by the absence of alpha or paired-chain data. Three of the identified cytomegalovirus-associated TCR beta chains were confirmed in vitro to be specific for cytomegalovirus antigens. A cluster of highly shared sequence variants was judged likely to represent a technical artifact of the sequencing pipeline. Assigning TCR associations to individual alleles was difficult when HLA alleles, especially DR and DQ, strongly co-occurred. A later analysis reported that several top co-occurrence clusters appeared linked to parvovirus B19, influenza, CMV and Epstein-Barr virus. In an earlier analysis of around 600 of the donors, most TCR beta V segments were observed in productive rearrangements about 90% or about 30% of the time, broadly matching IMGT annotations. Because some donors lacked HLA typing at each locus, the association tests relied only on the typed subset. A later analysis found that HLA-associated TCR beta chains were more clonally expanded and had lower generation probabilities than equally common non-associated chains. Cytomegalovirus status was reported to be diagnosed by the classifier with high specificity and sensitivity in both the original and validation cohorts. Because counts were too low, 15 to 20 rarely observed V segments, including chromosome 9 orphons, were left out of the earlier analysis of 587 of the donors. According to the authors, the approach could potentially be generalized to other disease states and immunological phenotypes. Immune exposure information for the cohort was limited to CMV serostatus. A later analysis found that most CMV-associated TCR beta chains appeared HLA-restricted, with HLA associations seemingly driven largely by CMV exposure.

Measured from the cysteine to the phenylalanine, the CDR3 is 13 residues long. CDR3 DNA only is kept here, 39 bases in frame from base 1. The V end loses 3 bases and the J end loses 5 bases, and a stretch of 8 bases separates them. From a lookup of the germline V gene (reference sequence), CDR1 and CDR2 are GTSNPN and SVGIG. Libraries were made using the immunoSEQ multiplex PCR assay. For the multiplex PCR, a mixture combining 60 forward primers for TCR Vbeta segments and 13 reverse primers for TCR Jbeta segments was used. Amplification of the CDR3 region of rearranged TCR beta genes was performed with a multiplex PCR assay on genomic DNA. The amplified TCR beta libraries were sequenced on the Illumina HiSeq System as 87-base-pair reads. The published analysis was carried out like this. A later analysis counted tens of millions of unique TCR beta chains across the 700 or so repertoires, and some 11 million of these chains were shared by at least two donors. Raw reads were error-corrected and collapsed into unique sequences with a nearest-neighbor algorithm that merged closely related sequences to remove PCR and sequencing errors. V, D and J gene segments were assigned by aligning CDR3 sequences to IMGT reference sequences. For a sequence to be retained, at least a six-nucleotide match to both a V gene segment and a J gene segment was required. Rearrangements were classified as productive when the CDR3 lacked stop codons and remained in frame with V and J, and all other rearrangements were classified as non-productive. CDR3 was defined according to IMGT convention as the region running from the second conserved V-encoded cysteine to the conserved J-encoded phenylalanine. Sequences without an unambiguous match to a single V gene segment were excluded from the earlier analysis of several hundred of the donors. In an earlier analysis of around 600 of the donors, V segments were called functional above 56.7% productive rearrangements and were called segregating when the between-donor standard deviation exceeded 5%. A statistical classification framework was built to diagnose cytomegalovirus status from the catalog of TCR beta chain sequences. A later analysis assigned V and J genes by comparing TCR nucleotide sequences with IMGT/GENE-DB human TR gene sequences. The TCRdist pipeline was used in a later analysis to assign CDR3 sequences and most-parsimonious VDJ recombination scenarios. In a later analysis, each TCR beta chain was defined by its CDR3 amino acid sequence together with its V-gene family, and reads lacking a unique V-gene family were excluded. In a later analysis, around 650 highly shared, low-generation-probability nucleotide sequences were removed to address suspected cross-contamination and a sequencing artifact. In a later analysis, a clonal expansion index was calculated for each public chain from normalized within-repertoire ranks of inferred template counts. In a later analysis, generation probabilities were computed using a VDJ recombination model fitted to out-of-frame rearrangements, and the results were checked against IGoR. A later analysis scored TCR-TCR, TCR-HLA and TCR-CMV co-occurrence with hypergeometric tests, applying a repertoire-size bias correction to TCR pairs. A later analysis estimated false discovery rates by permuting HLA or CMV assignments 20 times. In a later analysis, co-occurring TCRs were grouped using DBSCAN, and TCRdist sequence similarity was added for clustering within HLA-allele-positive subsets. For co-occurrence clustering, repertoires with fewer than 30,000 or more than 120,000 public chains were excluded, along with roughly five repertoires with anomalous nucleotide sharing. TCRdb took this table from immuneACCESS and kept in-frame rearrangements with V and J called. Such tables lack part of the clones; where checked against another copy, unresolved V genes explain under half of the gap, and the rest is unexplained. V and J calls and clone size are as listed in that table; D and trimming were resolved from the DNA. For this sample there are about 160,000 clones; 80% to 85% appear just once. Around 4.1% of the sample is in the top ten clones.

Sequencing was done on a sample of PBMCs. The sequence came from a man between 45 and 60 years old in good health and CMV-seropositive. Rearrangement joined TRBV30 to TRBJ1-6; no confident D gene assignment can be made. The DNA sequence is given as TGTGCCTGGAGGTTCCCAGATAATTCACCCCTCCACTTT. This yields the protein CAWRFPDNSPLHF.